This record covers a single T cell receptor (beta chain). A minimum of 7 million PBMCs was isolated per sample. In germline, CDR1 is SGHRS, CDR2 YFSETQ. There are 13 residues in the CDR3. The ends were cut back, 5 bases at V and 3 bases at J, with 6 bases in the middle. The second PCR ran about 6 to 12 cycles with a sample-barcoded 5' primer and J-beta primers. Every sample produced at least 3 million CDR3-containing paired-end reads. A single record per CDR3 protein comes from TCRdb applying MiXCR to the 5' RACE reads. The repertoire has just under 550,000 distinct CDR3 sequences, 24% of them found once; the top ten carry around 10%. The data derive from a study of blood T cells in healthy people across ages. Study information: T cells yielded about one barcoded beta molecule per two cells through template switching.

These data are also associated with another study on T cells of mothers and their children.

The specimen was blood. This TCR derives from a boy aged 10-17 years in good health. V gene TRBV5-1 combines with J gene TRBJ2-6; a weak D match, TRBD1 (5 bases). The CDR3 loop reads CASRQDGANVLTF. The CDR3 DNA is TGCGCCAGCAGACAGGATGGGGCCAACGTCCTGACTTTC.